This T cell receptor (beta chain) was sequenced in a study of neurological immune-mediated disorders. cDNA was made by 5'RACE with 10-nucleotide random UMIs. TCRdb fed the 5' RACE reads into MiXCR, producing one record per CDR3 protein. This table has tens of thousands of distinct CDR3 sequences, about 3.2% appearing once. Findings and limits, study-wide: Patients with HTLV-1-associated myelopathy had the highest level of TCR clonal expansion, whereas patients with multiple sclerosis had the lowest level, falling beneath the level found in healthy controls.

This clonotype was observed many times. Antigen unknown. V lost 5 bases to trimming and J lost 0 bases, with 12 bases between them. Germline CDR1 is SGHVS and CDR2 is FNYEAQ. The CDR3 is 15 amino acids. The time point is: longitudinal time-point 1 (baseline). PBMCs stored at -80 C, 2 million in total, were the source of the unsorted libraries. The sample comprised PBMCs. V is TRBV7-6 and J is TRBJ2-3; D tentatively fits TRBD1 or TRBD2 (5 bases each). The sequence derives from a woman aged 60-75 years with multiple sclerosis. The DNA for the CDR3 is TGTGCCAGCAGCCTGGGGGTGTTTAGCACAGATACGCAGTATTTT. Translation: CASSLGVFSTDTQYF. The complete variable domain, with remaining parts taken from reference TRBV7-6 and TRBJ2-3, reads GAGVSQSPRYKVTKRGQDVALRCDPISGHVSLYWYRQALGQGPEFLTYFNYEAQQDKSGLPNDRFSAERPEGSISTLTIQRTEQRDSAMYRCASSLGVFSTDTQYFGPGTRLTVL.